This is a list of T cell receptor beta chains from one sample in a study of cytotoxic CD8 clonotypes in ibrutinib-treated CLL. TCRdb's table, derived via immunoSEQ multiplex PCR, lists solely in-frame clones and lacks some. This table holds roughly 200,000 clones, about four fifths found once. The sequenced sample was PBMCs, obtained after 12 months of ibrutinib treatment. These receptors came from a human donor with chronic lymphocytic leukemia. Both conserved end residues are part of each CDR3. The D gene is left open where the match is weak. The listing skips clone size in some rows; elsewhere it reads once, few, many or a size class.

TRBV7-9,TRBJ2-4,NA,NA,TGTGCCAGCAGCTTAACAGTAGCCAAAAACATTCAGTACTTC,CASSLTVAKNIQYF
TRBV5-1,TRBJ1-1,NA,NA,TGCGCCAGCAGCTTGAGGGCGCGGGGTTCGAACACTGAAGCTTTCTTT,CASSLRARGSNTEAFF
TRBV6-1,TRBJ2-5,NA,TRBD1,TGTGCCAGCAGTGAAGGCACAGGGGGCGTAGAGACCCAGTACTTC,CASSEGTGGVETQYF
TRBV10-1,TRBJ2-7,NA,TRBD1,TGCGCCAGCAAACCCGGGACAGGGGAGTACGAGCAGTACTTC,CASKPGTGEYEQYF
TRBV6-1,TRBJ1-2,NA,TRBD1,TGTGCCAGCAGTGGCACCGGGACAGGGTATGGCTACACCTTC,CASSGTGTGYGYTF
TRBV6-4,TRBJ2-1,NA,TRBD1,TGTGCCAGCAGTGACAAATTCGGGACAGCGGACAATGAGCAGTTCTTC,CASSDKFGTADNEQFF
TRBV10-1,TRBJ2-7,few,NA,TGCGCCAGCAGTGAGGCCTTGAACCGGGGGCAGTACTTC,CASSEALNRGQYF
TRBV25-1,TRBJ2-7,once,TRBD2,TGTGCCAGCAGCCGGCGGGGGGCTTCCTACGAGCAGTACTTC,CASSRRGASYEQYF
TRBV6-5,TRBJ2-4,NA,NA,TGTGCCAGCAACCCGGACGGACTAGCCAAAAACATTCAGTACTTC,CASNPDGLAKNIQYF
TRBV11-2,TRBJ2-2,NA,NA,TGTGCCAGCAGCCGAACAGGGAACACCGGGGAGCTGTTTTTT,CASSRTGNTGELFF
TRBV6-6,TRBJ2-7,NA,NA,TGTGCCAGCAGTTACTCGACCTCACAGGGAAATGAGCAGTACTTC,CASSYSTSQGNEQYF
TRBV10-1,TRBJ2-3,few,NA,TGCGCCAGCAGTGAAGTCGGCGGAGGCACAGATACGCAGTATTTT,CASSEVGGGTDTQYF
TRBV7-6,TRBJ2-7,NA,NA,TGTGCCAGCAGCCCCAGACAAGGGTTGCAGTACTTC,CASSPRQGLQYF
TRBV18,TRBJ1-2,NA,NA,TGTGCCAGCTCACCAGACGGTTCGAGGTTAGGGCCCGACTACACCTTC,CASSPDGSRLGPDYTF
TRBV6-5,TRBJ1-1,NA,TRBD1,TGTGCCAGCCGTCAACAGGGGGCCACTGAAGCTTTCTTT,CASRQQGATEAFF
TRBV30,TRBJ1-5,NA,NA,TGTGCCTGGAGTAAGCACAGGGACAATCAGCCCCAGCATTTT,CAWSKHRDNQPQHF
TRBV5-4,TRBJ2-2,NA,NA,TGTGCCAGCAGCTACGGTAAAACCGGGGAGCTGTTTTTT,CASSYGKTGELFF
TRBV27,TRBJ1-6,NA,NA,TGTGCCAGCCATACTTTGGCGGGATCCGCACCCCTCCACTTT,CASHTLAGSAPLHF
TRBV28,TRBJ2-1,few,NA,TGTGCCAGCTCGAGAGGGGGGATAACTATGTACAATGAGCAGTTCTTC,CASSRGGITMYNEQFF
TRBV23-1,TRBJ2-1,few,NA,TGCGCCAGCAGTCAATCAAGGTCGGCGTTCTTC,CASSQSRSAFF
TRBV9,TRBJ1-5,NA,NA,TGTGCCAGCAGCGTGGGGCCTTATCAGCCCCAGCATTTT,CASSVGPYQPQHF
TRBV5-1,TRBJ1-1,NA,NA,TGCGCCAGCAGCTTGAGGACCGCTAACGCTGAAGCTTTCTTT,CASSLRTANAEAFF
TRBV5-8,TRBJ1-1,NA,NA,TGTGCCAGCAGCACAGGAGATTCAGGGAACACTGAAGCTTTCTTT,CASSTGDSGNTEAFF
TRBV7-8,TRBJ1-5,NA,NA,TGTGCCAGCAGCTTAGGTCGGTCGGGACAATATAGCAATCAGCCCCAGCATTTT,CASSLGRSGQYSNQPQHF
TRBV6-1,TRBJ2-1,NA,TRBD1,TGTGCCAGCTTGGACAGGGGGCCCGATGAGCAGTTCTTC,CASLDRGPDEQFF
TRBV18,TRBJ1-5,NA,NA,TGTGCCAGCTCACCTGGGAGGGATCAGCCCCAGCATTTT,CASSPGRDQPQHF
TRBV28,TRBJ2-7,NA,NA,TGTGCCAGCGGCCGACAGAATCGCCCTTACGAGCAGTACTTC,CASGRQNRPYEQYF
TRBV4-1,TRBJ2-1,NA,TRBD2,TGCGCCAGCAGCCCACTAGCGGGAGATCGTTATGAGCAGTTCTTC,CASSPLAGDRYEQFF
TRBV5-4,TRBJ2-3,NA,NA,TGTGCCAGCAGCACCCCCCCCCGGCAGGGAGGAGATACGCAGTATTTT,CASSTPPRQGGDTQYF
TRBV5-4,TRBJ1-2,NA,TRBD1,TGTGCCAGCAGCTTGGAGGGGGCGTGGAATGGCTACACCTTC,CASSLEGAWNGYTF
TRBV6-1,TRBJ1-2,NA,NA,TGTGCCAGCAGTGAAGACCCAGATAACTATGGCTACACCTTC,CASSEDPDNYGYTF
TRBV7-3,TRBJ2-5,once,TRBD2,TGTGCCAGCAGCTTAAGCGGGGGGCCTCCTGGAACCCAGTACTTC,CASSLSGGPPGTQYF
TRBV5-4,TRBJ1-1,NA,TRBD1,TGTGCCAGCAGACATGGTGGGACAGGGACTCAGGGCACTGAAGCTTTCTTT,CASRHGGTGTQGTEAFF
TRBV10-2,TRBJ2-5,few,NA,TGCGCCAGCGCCCTCGTAGGGGAGACCCAGTACTTC,CASALVGETQYF
TRBV5-5,TRBJ2-5,NA,NA,TGTGCCAGCAGCTTGGCCGCGGGGGCTAGAGAGACCCAGTACTTC,CASSLAAGARETQYF
TRBV15,TRBJ1-5,NA,NA,TGTGCCACCAGCAGAACAGGGCCCCATCAGCCCCAGCATTTT,CATSRTGPHQPQHF
TRBV4-2,TRBJ1-6,few,NA,TGTGCCAGCAGCCAAGATCCAGGGGTAGAGTCACCCCTCCACTTT,CASSQDPGVESPLHF
TRBV7-6,TRBJ2-5,many,TRBD2,TGTGCCAGCAGCCCCTGGGGGACTAGCGGGGGGAGAGAGACCCAGTACTTC,CASSPWGTSGGRETQYF
TRBV6-6,TRBJ2-3,NA,NA,TGTGCCAGCAGTTCACGCGGAGGGCCGGGCACAGATACGCAGTATTTT,CASSSRGGPGTDTQYF
TRBV27,TRBJ2-3,NA,TRBD2,TGTGCCAGCGGGGGACTAGCGGGAGTAGGCACAGATACGCAGTATTTT,CASGGLAGVGTDTQYF
TRBV10-3,TRBJ2-1,NA,NA,TGTGCCATCAGTGACCCCACCGGCGGTGAGCAGTTCTTC,CAISDPTGGEQFF
TRBV7-8,TRBJ2-7,NA,NA,TGTGCCAGCAGCTTAGGATCGATCGCCTACGAGCAGTACTTC,CASSLGSIAYEQYF
TRBV6-1,TRBJ1-3,NA,NA,TGTGCCAGCAGTGTATGGGAGGAGGCTGGAAACACCATATATTTT,CASSVWEEAGNTIYF
TRBV5-1,TRBJ2-7,NA,TRBD1,TGCGCCAGCAGCTTGGACAGGGGTGCCTACGAGCAGTACTTC,CASSLDRGAYEQYF